This note documents a single T cell receptor (beta chain) sequence. There is no known antigen for this receptor. Qualities for individual bases were not recorded, and no much larger clone is one base off. This sample is part of a study of control samples from healthy donors and cancer patients (dated by TCRdb to 2019 to 2021). Library generation was performed with the immunoSEQ multiplex PCR assay. Here the immuneACCESS table is served through TCRdb, limited to in-frame sequences with V and J called. Missing clones are a known gap in these copies; in checked studies unresolved V genes cover under half, and the rest lacks a known reason. This sample comprises roughly 120,000 clones, 88% of them detected only once. In total, the top ten clones hold over 2% of the sample. The germline V gene sets CDR1 to SGDLS and CDR2 to YYNGEE. At the junction V is shortened by 5 bases and J by 4 bases, with 15 bases in between. The CDR3 runs 14 amino acids, cysteine and phenylalanine included. The retained sequence is limited to the CDR3, 42 bases, with the frame set at the first base.

The chain is encoded by TRBV9 joined to TRBJ1-2; a confident D gene designation cannot be given. The origin of this receptor is a woman between 65 and 79 years old in good health. The specimen sequenced was blood. Read as DNA, the sequence is TGTGCCAGCAGTGGTCCAGGATTTTCCTATGGCTACACCTTC. The resulting protein is CASSGPGFSYGYTF.